This entry lists 18 T cell receptor beta chains sequenced from one sample in a study of blood T cells in healthy people across ages. For the second PCR, which ran for 7 to 11 cycles, a sample-barcoded 5' primer and a J-beta primer mix were used. TCRdb re-called the 5' RACE reads through MiXCR, storing one row per CDR3 protein. In the table there are some 1.7 million distinct CDR3 sequences, 28% of which are singletons. The sample taken for sequencing was blood. These receptors were collected from a woman younger than 45 in good health.

Concerning this clonotype itself: One junction end disagrees with the germline gene, perhaps due to a read error. The chain links TRBV12-3 or TRBV12-4 to TRBJ1-5; D is ambiguous. The length of the CDR3 is 13 residues. The CDR3 reads CVSTVSVHQPQHF. CDR3 sequence (DNA): TGTGTCAGCACCGTATCGGTACATCAGCCCCAGCATTTT.

There are a few counts of this clonotype. The genes are TRBV7-9 and TRBJ1-1; D is uncertain. The CDR3 has 13 residues. The germline V and J ends were trimmed by 4 bases and 4 bases, with 10 bases remaining between them. CDR1 SEHNR and CDR2 FQNEAQ come from the germline V gene (reference sequence). The CDR3 DNA follows: TGTGCCAGCAGCTGGGGATTGAGCACTGAAGCTTTCTTT. It codes for CASSWGLSTEAFF. The whole variable domain, remainder taken from reference TRBV7-9 and TRBJ1-1, is DTGVSQNPRHKITKRGQNVTFRCDPISEHNRLYWYRQTLGQGPEFLTYFQNEAQLEKSRLLSDRFSAERPKGSFSTLEIQRTEQGDSAMYLCASSWGLSTEAFFGQGTRLTVV.

This clonotype was seen at least ten times. The chain has TRBV5-6 and TRBJ2-4; D call uncertain. Germline V lookup: CDR1 SGHDT, CDR2 YYEEEE. The CDR3 is 12 residues long. The V end lost 2 bases, the J end lost 5 bases, and 5 bases lay between the germline ends. The CDR3 bases are TGTGCCAGCAGCTTTGACGAAAACATTCAGTACTTC. Protein product: CASSFDENIQYF.

This chain joins TRBV5-1 and TRBJ1-2, with D tentatively TRBD1 (6 bases). Germline V gene data show CDR1 as SGHRS and CDR2 as YFSETQ. V lost 4 bases to trimming and J lost 7 bases, with 23 bases between them. CDR3 length equals 16 residues. The CDR3 spells CASSPIRDNALSGYTF. The CDR3 nucleotides are TGCGCCAGCAGCCCTATCCGGGACAACGCTTTGAGTGGCTACACCTTC.

In regard to this clonotype: A read error may produce the germline difference seen at one junction end. The chain links TRBV14 to TRBJ2-7; 8 bases are a match to TRBD2. This CDR3 is 14 amino acids long. Per the germline V gene, CDR1 is SGHDN and CDR2 is FVKESK. CDR3 loop: CPSSQVGLAYEQYF. The CDR3 DNA follows: TGTCCCAGCAGCCAAGTTGGACTAGCTTACGAGCAGTACTTC.

This clonotype showed up just a few times. This sequence joins TRBV20-1 and TRBJ2-5; no clear D. The J call may be incorrect, as the DNA end agrees better with TRBJ2-7. Germline lookup yields CDR1 DFQATT and CDR2 SNEGSKA (reference sequence). The CDR3 is 12 residues long. CDR3 sequence: CSARRETYEQYF. DNA of the CDR3: TGCAGTGCTAGAAGGGAAACCTACGAGCAGTACTTC.

The V call is TRBV7-9, the J call TRBJ2-2; D ambiguous. The germline V gene has CDR1 SEHNR and CDR2 FQNEAQ (reference sequence). V lost 5 bases and J lost 3, with 13 bases in between. This CDR3 comprises 15 residues. This CDR3 reads CASSPPGRDTGELFF. The CDR3 DNA reads TGTGCCAGCAGCCCCCCCGGCCGGGACACCGGGGAGCTGTTTTTT.

Concerning this clonotype itself: With a much larger clone just one base away, this may be a read error. The V gene is TRBV3-1, the J gene TRBJ2-3, with 8 bases aligning to TRBD2. The germline V gene has CDR1 LGHDT and CDR2 YNNKEL (reference sequence). CDR3 length: 15 residues. CDR3 coding DNA: TGTGCCGGCAGCTTTAGCGGGGCGAGTACAGATACGCAGTATTTT. The encoded protein is CAGSFSGASTDTQYF.

The chain has TRBV2 and TRBJ1-2; no reliable D call. V lost 4 bases, J lost 2 bases, and 8 bases lay in between. Germline values: CDR1 SNHLY, CDR2 FYNNEI. The CDR3 is made up of 13 amino acids. The CDR3 region has the DNA TGTGCCAGCAGTGTCGAGACCAACTATGGCTACACCTTC. Amino acid sequence: CASSVETNYGYTF.

The chain uses TRBV5-1 and TRBJ2-3, with TRBD2 matching 7 bases. The germline CDR1 and CDR2 sequences are SGHRS and YFSETQ. V was pared by 0 bases and J by 7 bases, with 8 bases of the junction left unmatched. This CDR3 comprises 15 residues. The CDR3 sequence is CASSLGASGTYTQYF. CDR3 in DNA: TGCGCCAGCAGCTTGGGGGCTAGCGGCACTTATACGCAGTATTTT.

This clonotype was detected a few times. The rearrangement uses TRBV4-1 and TRBJ2-1, with D possibly being TRBD1 (6 bases). The CDR3 contains 13 residues. V shed 1 base and J shed 10 bases, with 11 bases lying between them. Looked up from germline, CDR1 is MGHRA and CDR2 is YSYEKL. The CDR3: CASSQVARGEQFF. In DNA form, the CDR3 reads TGCGCCAGCAGCCAAGTCGCCAGGGGAGAGCAGTTCTTC.

The chain couples TRBV12-3 or TRBV12-4 to TRBJ1-6; D not certain. Trimming shortened V by 3 bases and J by 7 bases, and 10 bases separated the two germline ends. This CDR3 contains 14 residues. CDR3 loop: CASSLGKMNSPLHF. Here the CDR3 DNA reads TGTGCCAGCAGTTTGGGGAAGATGAATTCACCCCTCCACTTT.

The V call is TRBV5-6, the J call TRBJ2-7; the match to TRBD1 covers 9 bases. The CDR3 is 15 amino acids. The V gene's germline CDR1 is SGHDT and CDR2 YYEEEE. Trimming took 4 bases from V and 2 from J; bases not matched to a gene: 7. The CDR3 spells CASSGGTGNTYEQYF. CDR3 nucleotide sequence: TGTGCCAGCAGCGGGGGGACAGGGAACACCTACGAGCAGTACTTC.

As concerns this clonotype: At one of its ends the junction is not consistent with the germline gene, which may arise from a read error. The chain couples TRBV7-6 to TRBJ2-7, with D perhaps being TRBD1 or TRBD2 (5 bases each). CDR1 is SGHVS, CDR2 FNYEAQ, per germline. The CDR3 length is 16 residues. The CDR3 sequence is CASSLGFPGRSCEQYF. CDR3 bases: TGTGCCAGCAGCTTAGGCTTTCCAGGGAGATCCTGCGAGCAGTACTTC.

This clonotype showed up just a few times. J is TRBJ2-7 and V is TRBV30, with TRBD2 matching over 10 bases. The CDR3 spans 14 residues. Germline V gives CDR1 GTSNPN, CDR2 SVGIG (reference sequence). The V segment lost 2 bases and the J segment 3 bases; nucleotides outside the gene matches: 4. The CDR3 reads CAWSTGLADYEQYF. The DNA of the CDR3 is TGTGCCTGGAGTACTGGACTAGCGGACTACGAGCAGTACTTC.

The sample holds a few counts of this clonotype. This rearrangement joins TRBV12-3 or TRBV12-4 to TRBJ2-5, with D hard to call. The CDR3 extends over 13 amino acids. Trimming cost V 4 bases and J 4 bases, with 10 bases left between them. The CDR3 spells CASSYWRSETQYF. CDR3 in DNA: TGTGCCAGCAGTTATTGGCGATCAGAGACCCAGTACTTC.

In this sample, this clonotype turned up a few times. This chain uses TRBV2 with TRBJ2-3; TRBD1 matches at 8 bases. Looked up from germline, CDR1 is SNHLY and CDR2 is FYNNEI. This CDR3 spans 14 amino acids. Losses at the gene ends were 11 bases for V and 3 bases for J; bases not matched to a gene: 10. CDR3 sequence reads: CAGGQGPSTDTQYF. CDR3 bases: TGTGCCGGCGGACAGGGCCCAAGTACAGATACGCAGTATTTT.

This clonotype was detected a few times. V gene TRBV6-5 combines with J gene TRBJ1-1; TRBD1 might be the D (6 bases). Trimming stripped 4 bases from V and 1 base from J, with 19 bases between. This CDR3 is built from 17 residues. Germline CDR1 and CDR2: MNHEY and SVGAGI. CDR3 in DNA: TGTGCCAGCAGTTCCCTTCGCAGGGGCCAGACGAACACTGAAGCTTTCTTT. It translates to CASSSLRRGQTNTEAFF.